The 2 T cell receptor beta chains presented below share a single source sample, sequenced in a study of CXCR3-negative and CXCR3-positive naive CD8 T cells. Study conclusions and caveats: Compared with CXCR3-negative naive cells, CXCR3-positive naive cells showed more hydrophobic TRB CDR3s.

Preparation of TRB cDNA libraries relied on 5' RACE carrying UMI labels. TCRdb re-analyzed the 5' RACE reads; it lists each CDR3 protein once, without DNA. The table for this sample gives about 6,900 distinct CDR3 sequences. These receptors have no known antigen. Material for sequencing was naive CXCR3+ CD8+ T cells from blood. As for subset: CD45RO-CCR7+CD27+CD95- naive CD8+ T cells expressing CXCR3 (TNR3+). The receptors originated from a human donor in good health. Some clones in this sample may be carry-over from other donors' samples.

The gene calls are TRBV28 and TRBJ2-3; checking the TCRdb D call of TRBD2 is not possible without DNA. The V gene's germline CDR1 is MDHEN and CDR2 SYDVKM. The CDR3 totals 12 residues. The CDR3 region is CASSPSEYTQYF.

This clonotype shows up as medium-sized by frequency. The CDR3 protein is CASSLGMGTSVADTQYF. The rearrangement uses TRBV7-8 and TRBJ2-3; TCRdb designates TRBD2, a call that cannot be tested without DNA. The germline V gene has CDR1 SGHVS and CDR2 FQNEAQ. The CDR3 runs to 17 residues.